Presented here are 27 T cell receptor beta chains from one specimen sequenced in a study of blood T cells in healthy people across ages. Using a J-beta primer mix together with a sample-barcoded 5' primer, a second PCR was run for roughly 6 to 11 cycles. TCRdb itself ran the 5' RACE reads through MiXCR, one entry per CDR3 protein. Of 750,000 to 950,000 distinct CDR3 sequences listed, 20% to 30% are singletons. Separately, the same data were catalogued under a study of T cells of mothers and their children.

Sequencing input: blood. All receptors come from a boy under 18 in good health.

The rearrangement uses TRBV6-1 and TRBJ2-7, with TRBD1 as a possible D gene (5 bases). Deletions cut 1 base from V and 3 bases from J, with 10 bases between. The CDR3 is 14 residues long. Looked up from germline, CDR1 is MNHNS and CDR2 is SASEGT. The CDR3 bases are TGTGCCAGCAGTGAAGTACAGGTACTCTACGAGCAGTACTTC. This encodes CASSEVQVLYEQYF.

This clonotype was seen a few times. J is TRBJ1-1 and V is TRBV10-3; D uncertain. The V and J ends lost 7 bases and 1 base respectively, with 10 bases between them. The germline V gene has CDR1 ENHRY and CDR2 SYGVKD. The CDR3 has 13 residues. This CDR3 is CAITQTGNTEAFF. CDR3 sequence (DNA): TGTGCCATCACCCAGACGGGGAACACTGAAGCTTTCTTT.

This clonotype came up a few times. The chain couples TRBV6-5 to TRBJ2-7; D gene unclear. The CDR3 is 14 residues long. V dropped 0 bases and J dropped 3 bases, with 9 bases sitting between them. Germline V CDR1 and CDR2: MNHEY, SVGAGI. Here the CDR3 reads CASSYSGLIYEQYF. CDR3 nucleotides: TGTGCCAGCAGTTACTCGGGCCTGATCTACGAGCAGTACTTC.

This clonotype has just a few counts. J is TRBJ1-2 and V is TRBV20-1; 9 bases agree with TRBD1. The ends lost 0 bases at V and 7 bases at J; junction bases unmatched: 9. Germline lookup yields CDR1 DFQATT and CDR2 SNEGSKA (reference sequence). This CDR3 has 15 residues. CDR3 nucleotides: TGCAGTGCTAGAGATCCGCGACAGGGGGATGTTGGCTACACCTTC. Translated, it gives CSARDPRQGDVGYTF.

The chain links TRBV19 to TRBJ2-5; unclear D gene. The length of the CDR3 is 16 residues. CDR1 LNHDA and CDR2 SQIVND come from the germline V gene (reference sequence). The V and J ends lost 3 bases and 2 bases respectively, with 16 bases between them. This CDR3 reads CASSMRGRLKQETQYF. As DNA, the CDR3 is TGTGCCAGTAGTATGAGAGGTCGGCTGAAGCAAGAGACCCAGTACTTC.

This clonotype was found a few times. This sequence joins TRBV2 and TRBJ2-5, with 14 nucleotides matching TRBD2. CDR1 is SNHLY and CDR2 is FYNNEI in the germline V gene. The CDR3 consists of 15 residues. J was trimmed by 5 bases and V by 7 bases; bases with no gene match: 6. CDR3 amino acids: CASTRTSGGRETQYF. CDR3 in DNA: TGTGCCAGCACGAGGACTAGCGGGGGGCGTGAGACCCAGTACTTC.

This clonotype occurred a few times. This sequence joins TRBV20-1 and TRBJ1-6, with 8 positions matching TRBD1. Germline assignment: CDR1 DFQATT and CDR2 SNEGSKA (reference sequence). The CDR3 consists of 13 residues. V shed 5 bases and J 6 bases; nucleotides not matched to a gene: 3. Here the CDR3 DNA reads TGCAGTGCTTTGGACAGGGTTAATTCACCCCTCCACTTT. Translated: CSALDRVNSPLHF.

Concerning this clonotype: A read error may account for a junction end that differs from germline. This chain uses TRBV5-1 with TRBJ2-2; TRBD1 matches at 8 bases. The CDR3 loop spans 14 amino acids. Germline V CDR1 and CDR2: SGHRS, YFSETQ. This CDR3 is CASSALQGAGELLF. The CDR3 DNA is TGCGCCAGCAGCGCACTGCAGGGGGCCGGGGAGCTGCTTTTT.

The sample holds many counts of this clonotype. The chain employs TRBV12-3 or TRBV12-4 and TRBJ2-6; either TRBD1 or TRBD2 may supply D (5 bases each). V gave up 6 bases and J gave up 0 bases, with 15 bases separating them. The CDR3 loop spans 17 amino acids. This CDR3 reads CASSLGTQSSGANVLTF. CDR3 DNA sequence: TGTGCCAGCAGCCTGGGGACCCAGAGCTCTGGGGCCAACGTCCTGACTTTC.

The gene calls are TRBV3-1 and TRBJ1-2; 8 nucleotides agree with TRBD1. The junction had 5 bases not matched to a gene; V was cut back by 1 base and J by 4 bases. The CDR3 has 15 amino acids. Per germline, CDR1 LGHDT and CDR2 YNNKEL (reference sequence). CDR3 sequence: CASSQGAGGGYGYTF. In nucleotides, the CDR3 is TGTGCCAGCAGCCAAGGAGCAGGGGGCGGCTATGGCTACACCTTC.

This chain joins TRBV5-1 and TRBJ2-7; 7 bases are a match to TRBD1. Trimming cost V 1 base and J 5 bases; bases outside gene matches: 6. Germline V lookup: CDR1 SGHRS, CDR2 YFSETQ. The CDR3 sequence is 14 residues long. CDR3 coding DNA: TGCGCCAGCAGCTTGAACAGGGGAGTAGACGAGCAGTACTTC. It specifies CASSLNRGVDEQYF.

This clonotype was picked up a small number of times. V usage is TRBV6-2 or TRBV6-3 and J usage is TRBJ2-5; D possibly corresponds to TRBD2 (7 bases). Per germline, CDR1 MNHEY and CDR2 SVGEGT. Deletions cut 2 bases from V and 1 base from J, with 17 bases between. The CDR3 runs to 17 residues. CDR3 sequence reads: CASSYGPGAGAQETQYF. As DNA, the CDR3 is TGTGCCAGCAGTTACGGCCCGGGGGCGGGGGCCCAAGAGACCCAGTACTTC.

The chain employs TRBV7-9 and TRBJ1-4; D call uncertain. The CDR3 is 11 residues long. Per germline, CDR1 SEHNR and CDR2 FQNEAQ (reference sequence). The V end was cut by 4 bases, the J end by 10 bases, with 7 bases between. The CDR3 DNA reads TGTGCCAGCAGCTACGAGAGAAAACTGTTTTTT. Protein product: CASSYERKLFF.

This chain connects TRBV12-3 or TRBV12-4 to TRBJ1-2; 10 nucleotides match TRBD1. The CDR3 length is 15 residues. The J segment lost 4 bases and the V segment lost 8 bases, leaving 10 bases of the junction unmatched. The CDR3 loop reads CASSDPGTGVYGYTF. In nucleotides, the CDR3 is TGTGCCAGCTCTGACCCCGGGACAGGGGTCTATGGCTACACCTTC.

The sample holds a few counts of this clonotype. J is TRBJ1-2 and V is TRBV6-1, with TRBD1 identical over 9 bases. J gave up 6 bases and V 7 bases, and 21 bases lay outside the gene matches. CDR1 MNHNS and CDR2 SASEGT come from the germline V gene. The CDR3 sequence is 18 residues long. CDR3: CASTHGDRELPHSDGYTF. The CDR3 DNA follows: TGTGCCAGCACCCATGGGGACAGGGAATTACCCCACTCGGATGGCTACACCTTC.

The chain carries TRBV20-1 and TRBJ2-2; 10 bases fit TRBD2. Unmatched junction bases numbered 6, after V lost 5 bases and J lost 0 bases. The germline gives CDR1 DFQATT, CDR2 SNEGSKA (reference sequence). The CDR3 has 16 amino acids. The CDR3 coding sequence is TGCAGTGCTGAAGTAGCGGGGGGAGCGAACACCGGGGAGCTGTTTTTT. It encodes CSAEVAGGANTGELFF.

This clonotype has more than one count but fewer than ten. This chain links TRBV12-3 or TRBV12-4 with TRBJ2-1; D tentatively reads TRBD1 or TRBD2 (6 bases each). The V and J ends lost 5 bases and 2 bases respectively, with 10 bases between them. CDR3 size: 14 residues. The CDR3 is CASSTGDTYNEQFF. The DNA of the CDR3 is TGTGCCAGCAGTACGGGGGACACCTACAATGAGCAGTTCTTC.

The CDR3: CASSNARTAEEKLFF. The CDR3 DNA reads as TGTGCCAGCAGCAATGCCCGGACGGCCGAGGAAAAACTGTTTTTT. The chain carries TRBV6-5 and TRBJ1-4; D gene ambiguous. The germline V gene has CDR1 MNHEY and CDR2 SVGAGI. Trimming removed 6 bases from V and 8 bases from J, with 19 bases in between. This CDR3 contains 15 residues.

In its sample, this clonotype was seen a few times. This chain connects TRBV7-9 to TRBJ2-5; D possibly corresponds to TRBD2 (5 bases). V gave up 4 bases and J gave up 5 bases, with 20 bases separating them. Germline values: CDR1 SEHNR, CDR2 FQNEAQ (reference sequence). The CDR3 loop spans 16 amino acids. CDR3 DNA: TGTGCCAGCAGCTCTAGAGGACTGCGGACTTTGGAGACCCAGTACTTC. Translated: CASSSRGLRTLETQYF.

There are a few counts of this clonotype. J is TRBJ2-3 and V is TRBV20-1; tentative D call: TRBD1 (5 bases). The ends were cut back, 0 bases at V and 0 bases at J, with 19 bases in the middle. The CDR3 spans 18 residues. CDR1 and CDR2 (germline): DFQATT, SNEGSKA (reference sequence). The CDR3 bases are TGCAGTGCTAGAGATTGGGTAATAGTACAGGAGAGCACAGATACGCAGTATTTT. Amino acids: CSARDWVIVQESTDTQYF.

The V and J genes are TRBV29-1 and TRBJ2-5; 8 nucleotides align to TRBD1. The DNA end is more similar to TRBJ2-7, so the J call may be wrong. Germline CDR1 SQVTM, CDR2 ANQGSEA. This CDR3 has 12 residues. The CDR3: CSGRTGSYEQYF. The CDR3 DNA follows: TGCAGCGGGCGGACAGGGTCCTACGAGCAGTACTTC.

This clonotype was picked up a small number of times. V and J are TRBV12-3 or TRBV12-4 and TRBJ1-2; D remains ambiguous. This CDR3 is built from 13 residues. The V and J ends lost 4 bases and 1 base respectively, with 7 bases between them. The CDR3 loop reads CASSSGNNYGYTF. As DNA, the CDR3 is TGTGCCAGCAGTTCCGGGAATAACTATGGCTACACCTTC.

This clonotype was recorded a few times. This chain joins TRBV20-1 and TRBJ1-2; 7 bases line up with TRBD1. The V gene end was trimmed by 0 bases and the J gene end by 6 bases; junction bases not matched to a gene: 4. CDR3 length: 13 amino acids. CDR1 is DFQATT, CDR2 SNEGSKA, per germline (reference sequence). The chain's CDR3 is CSAREGGKDGYTF. CDR3 nucleotide sequence: TGCAGTGCTAGAGAAGGGGGCAAAGATGGCTACACCTTC.

This clonotype was observed a few times. The chain couples TRBV5-1 to TRBJ2-1, with no clear D. Germline V gene sequence: CDR1 SGHRS, CDR2 YFSETQ. V lost 4 bases and J lost 7, with 15 bases in between. The CDR3 spans 14 residues. Written as DNA, the CDR3 is TGCGCCAGCAGCGCTCGCTCGGGCGCTAATGAGCAGTTCTTC. Encoded protein: CASSARSGANEQFF.

This clonotype was seen only a few times. The chain uses TRBV5-1 and TRBJ1-6; possibly TRBD1 for D (5 bases). CDR1 SGHRS and CDR2 YFSETQ come from the germline V gene. CDR3 length: 14 amino acids. The germline V and J ends were trimmed by 2 bases and 8 bases, with 11 bases remaining between them. CDR3 in DNA: TGCGCCAGCAGCTTAGAGGGGATGGATTCACCCCTCCACTTT. Translating it yields CASSLEGMDSPLHF.

This clonotype has only one observation. V and J are TRBV4-1 and TRBJ2-1, with D tentatively TRBD1 (6 bases). TRBJ2-5 matches the DNA end more closely, so the J call is doubtful. This CDR3 contains 14 residues. The germline gives CDR1 MGHRA, CDR2 YSYEKL. This CDR3 reads CASSHPGVEGTQYF. The CDR3 DNA is TGCGCCAGCAGCCACCCAGGGGTCGAAGGGACCCAGTACTTC.

This clonotype showed up just a few times. The chain is built from TRBV5-5 and TRBJ2-7; TRBD2 matches 7 bases. CDR1 and CDR2 (germline): SGHKS, YYEKEE (reference sequence). This CDR3 region has 16 residues. With 3 bases clipped from V and 0 bases from J, the junction kept 9 bases outside the gene matches. Here the CDR3 DNA reads TGTGCCAGCAGCTCACGGGGAGGGGTCACCTCCTACGAGCAGTACTTC. Translating gives CASSSRGGVTSYEQYF.